This TCR beta chain stems from a study of cytomegalovirus exposure and HLA in healthy donors. PCR amplification relied on 60 Vbeta primers (plus 13 Jbeta primers). The repertoire was sequenced with immunoSEQ multiplex PCR; TCRdb's copy has only in-frame clones and lacks some. The ten most abundant clones cover 6.5% of a sample with about 200,000 clones. The source of this sequence is a young man in good health and CMV-seronegative. The sequenced sample consisted of PBMCs.

This chain's CDR3 is CASSAQGFDTEAFF. As DNA, the CDR3 is TGTGCCAGCAGCGCACAGGGTTTCGACACTGAAGCTTTCTTT. This chain uses TRBV9 with TRBJ1-1; TRBD1 is a possible D gene (6 bases). The CDR3 is 14 residues long. V was pared by 3 bases and J by 3 bases, with 12 bases between. Germline assignment: CDR1 SGDLS and CDR2 YYNGEE.